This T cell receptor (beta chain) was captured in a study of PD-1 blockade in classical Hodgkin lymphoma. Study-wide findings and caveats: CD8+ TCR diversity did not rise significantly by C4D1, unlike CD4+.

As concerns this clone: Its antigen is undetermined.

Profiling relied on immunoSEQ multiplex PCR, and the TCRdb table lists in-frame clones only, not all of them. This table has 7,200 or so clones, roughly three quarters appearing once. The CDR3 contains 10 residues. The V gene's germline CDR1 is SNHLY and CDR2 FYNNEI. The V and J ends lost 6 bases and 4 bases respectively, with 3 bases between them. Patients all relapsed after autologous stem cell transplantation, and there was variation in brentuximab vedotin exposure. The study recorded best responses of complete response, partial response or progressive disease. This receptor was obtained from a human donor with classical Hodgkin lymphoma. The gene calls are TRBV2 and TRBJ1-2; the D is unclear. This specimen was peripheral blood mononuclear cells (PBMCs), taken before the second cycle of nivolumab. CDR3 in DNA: TGTGCCAGCAGGGTCTATGGCTACACCTTC. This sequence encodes CASRVYGYTF.